The source of this T cell receptor beta chain is a study of T cells after yellow fever vaccination. Overall study: SMART-Seq v4 Ultra Low Input handled preparation of low-cell-number fractions.

V was clipped by 3 bases and J by 0 bases, with 10 bases between them. Germline-derived CDR1 and CDR2 are SGHTA and FQGNSA. CDR3 length: 15 residues. UMIs were added to TCR cDNA along with a universal primer site when it was made by 5'RACE template switching. TCRdb redid the calling of the 5' RACE reads with MiXCR, one entry per CDR3 protein. Altogether roughly 340,000 distinct CDR3 sequences are present, 8.5% to 10% being singletons, with the ten largest covering approximately 18%. The sequencing here drew on PBMCs, taken on the day of the first yellow fever vaccination. The V and J genes are TRBV7-2 and TRBJ2-3, with a weak D call TRBD2 (6 bases). This TCR was sampled from a man younger than 35 who received the YFV17D yellow fever vaccine. The CDR3 spells CASSFYGGSTDTQYF. The CDR3 DNA reads TGTGCCAGCAGCTTTTACGGGGGAAGCACAGATACGCAGTATTTT.